This T cell receptor beta chain stems from a study of blood T cells in healthy people across ages. Overall study findings and caveats: Expanded clonotype shifts may have been confounded, as the donors had an unknown CMV status.

CDR1 MDHEN and CDR2 SYDVKM come from the germline V gene. The CDR3 is made up of 14 amino acids. V shed 5 bases, J shed 2 bases, and the junction held 5 bases outside the gene matches. This clonotype occurred many times. The antigen is unknown. The second PCR ran 7 to 11 cycles with a sample-barcoded 5' primer and J-beta primers. Sequencing yielded, for each sample, at least 3 million paired-end reads carrying CDR3. In TCRdb, the 5' RACE reads were re-called with MiXCR into one record per CDR3 protein. The sample includes 590,000 or so distinct CDR3 sequences, approximately 30% of them seen just once. Per sample, no less than 6 micrograms of total RNA were extracted.

The origin of this receptor is a woman of 80 years or more in good health. The specimen sequenced was blood. The rearrangement joins TRBV28 to TRBJ2-5, with 7 bases lining up with TRBD1. The CDR3 loop reads CASSDSGQQETQYF. CDR3 in DNA: TGTGCCAGCAGTGACTCGGGACAGCAAGAGACCCAGTACTTC.